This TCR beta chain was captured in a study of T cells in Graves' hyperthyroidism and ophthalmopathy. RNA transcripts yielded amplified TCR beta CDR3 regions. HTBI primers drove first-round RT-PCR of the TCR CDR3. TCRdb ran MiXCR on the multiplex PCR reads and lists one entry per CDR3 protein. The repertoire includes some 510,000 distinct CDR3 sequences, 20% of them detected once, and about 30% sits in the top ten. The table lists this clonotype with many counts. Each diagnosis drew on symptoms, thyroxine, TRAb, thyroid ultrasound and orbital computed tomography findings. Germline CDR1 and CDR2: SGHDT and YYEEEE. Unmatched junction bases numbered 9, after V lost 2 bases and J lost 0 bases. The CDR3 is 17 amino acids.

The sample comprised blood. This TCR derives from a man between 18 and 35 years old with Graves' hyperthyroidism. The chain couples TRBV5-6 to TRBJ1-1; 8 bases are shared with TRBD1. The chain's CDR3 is CASSFRTGMQMNTEAFF. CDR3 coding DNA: TGTGCCAGCAGCTTTAGGACAGGGATGCAGATGAACACTGAAGCTTTCTTT.